The rows below give T cell receptor beta chains drawn from one sample of a study of high-grade serous ovarian cancer treatment subgroups. Only in-frame clones appear in the TCRdb table, and some are missing; sequencing was by immunoSEQ multiplex PCR. The sample records 12,000 to 15,000 clones, less than 90% being singletons. The source material was tumor tissue. Source of these receptors: a human donor with high-grade serous ovarian cancer. The CDR3 runs from the conserved cysteine through the conserved F or W. D genes are given only for firm matches. Size is omitted from some rows. Given values are once, few, many or a class for expanded clones.

J: TRBJ2-2
size: NA
D: TRBD2
V: TRBV6-4
CDR3: CASSDGTSGGNTGELFF
DNA: TGTGCCAGCAGTGACGGGACTAGCGGGGGGAACACCGGGGAGCTGTTTTTT

J: TRBJ1-1
size: NA
D: NA
V: TRBV14
CDR3: CASSQVQNGLLNTEAFF
DNA: TGTGCCAGCAGCCAAGTACAGAACGGCTTGTTGAACACTGAAGCTTTCTTT

J: TRBJ1-2
size: NA
D: NA
V: TRBV28
CDR3: CASSLLTDSGSYGYTF
DNA: TGTGCCAGCAGTTTATTGACGGACAGCGGATCTTATGGCTACACCTTC

J: TRBJ1-4
size: NA
D: TRBD1
V: TRBV6-6
CDR3: CASSPPSGGVEKLFF
DNA: TGTGCCAGCAGCCCCCCTTCAGGGGGCGTAGAAAAACTGTTTTTT

J: TRBJ2-5
size: NA
D: TRBD1
V: TRBV5-1
CDR3: CASSVPGQGLKTQYF
DNA: TGCGCCAGCAGCGTTCCGGGACAGGGGTTAAAGACCCAGTACTTC

J: TRBJ1-5
size: NA
D: TRBD1
V: TRBV19
CDR3: CATRRRQGEGQPQHF
DNA: TGTGCCACCAGACGGCGGCAGGGGGAAGGCCAGCCCCAGCATTTT

J: TRBJ2-3
size: NA
D: TRBD1
V: TRBV5-4
CDR3: CASSFQGGGTDTQYF
DNA: TGTGCCAGCAGCTTCCAAGGGGGCGGGACAGATACGCAGTATTTT

J: TRBJ2-7
size: NA
D: TRBD1
V: TRBV6-5
CDR3: CASSLGQVYEQYF
DNA: TGTGCCAGCAGTCTAGGACAGGTATACGAGCAGTACTTC

J: TRBJ2-7
size: NA
D: TRBD1
V: TRBV23-1
CDR3: CASSQSQGAAYEQYF
DNA: TGCGCCAGCAGTCAATCACAGGGGGCGGCCTACGAGCAGTACTTC

J: TRBJ2-5
size: NA
D: NA
V: TRBV7-9
CDR3: CASSLLGQGETQYF
DNA: TGTGCCAGCAGCTTATTAGGGCAGGGTGAGACCCAGTACTTC

J: TRBJ1-6
size: few
D: NA
V: TRBV30
CDR3: CAWNRDSYSPLHF
DNA: TGTGCCTGGAACAGGGATTCTTATTCACCCCTCCACTTT

J: TRBJ1-5
size: NA
D: TRBD1
V: TRBV28
CDR3: CASSPISGTGGVRRDQPQHF
DNA: TGTGCCAGCAGTCCAATATCCGGGACAGGAGGGGTGCGGAGGGATCAGCCCCAGCATTTT

J: TRBJ1-1
size: few
D: TRBD1
V: TRBV15
CDR3: CATNPGTGNTEAFF
DNA: TGTGCCACCAATCCGGGGACAGGGAACACTGAAGCTTTCTTT

J: TRBJ2-3
size: NA
D: NA
V: TRBV13
CDR3: CASSPRQGTQYF
DNA: TGTGCCAGCAGCCCACGTCAGGGTACGCAGTATTTT

J: TRBJ2-3
size: NA
D: TRBD2
V: TRBV13
CDR3: CASRSRGGYYVTDTQYF
DNA: TGTGCCAGCAGATCCCGGGGGGGTTACTATGTGACAGATACGCAGTATTTT

J: TRBJ2-7
size: NA
D: TRBD2
V: TRBV25-1
CDR3: CASSEYNGGSSYEQYF
DNA: TGTGCCAGCAGTGAATACAACGGGGGGAGCTCCTACGAGCAGTACTTC

J: TRBJ2-3
size: NA
D: TRBD2
V: TRBV29-1
CDR3: CSVARGGGTDTQYF
DNA: TGCAGCGTCGCACGGGGAGGGGGCACAGATACGCAGTATTTT

J: TRBJ1-2
size: NA
D: TRBD1
V: TRBV5-6
CDR3: CASSLPQGGYGYTF
DNA: TGTGCCAGCAGCTTGCCACAGGGGGGCTATGGCTACACCTTC

J: TRBJ2-7
size: NA
D: TRBD1
V: TRBV14
CDR3: CASSQDRGTGDWYEQYF
DNA: TGTGCCAGCAGCCAAGATAGAGGGACAGGAGATTGGTACGAGCAGTACTTC

J: TRBJ2-1
size: NA
D: NA
V: TRBV7-8
CDR3: CASSSQWGGDEQFF
DNA: TGTGCCAGCAGCTCCCAATGGGGTGGCGATGAGCAGTTCTTC

J: TRBJ2-7
size: NA
D: NA
V: TRBV18
CDR3: CASSPPHSYEQYF
DNA: TGTGCCAGCTCACCACCACATTCCTACGAGCAGTACTTC

J: TRBJ1-1
size: NA
D: NA
V: TRBV5-4
CDR3: CASPGGQTPNTEAFF
DNA: TGTGCCAGCCCGGGGGGGCAAACACCCAACACTGAAGCTTTCTTT

J: TRBJ1-6
size: NA
D: TRBD1
V: TRBV7-6
CDR3: CASSPGTGGLNSPLHF
DNA: TGTGCCAGCAGCCCCGGGACAGGGGGCCTGAATTCACCCCTCCACTTT

J: TRBJ1-2
size: NA
D: NA
V: TRBV5-6
CDR3: CASSRPAPRVANYGYTF
DNA: TGTGCCAGCAGCCGCCCGGCCCCAAGGGTGGCTAACTATGGCTACACCTTC

J: TRBJ2-7
size: NA
D: NA
V: TRBV7-9
CDR3: CASSLPGFPYEQYF
DNA: TGTGCCAGCAGCTTACCCGGGTTCCCCTACGAACAGTACTTC

J: TRBJ2-1
size: NA
D: TRBD2
V: TRBV2
CDR3: CASSGTSGGLEQFF
DNA: TGTGCCAGCAGTGGGACTAGCGGGGGGCTTGAGCAGTTCTTC

J: TRBJ2-7
size: few
D: TRBD1
V: TRBV29-1
CDR3: CSVWTGHSYEQYF
DNA: TGCAGCGTTTGGACAGGGCACTCCTACGAGCAGTACTTC

J: TRBJ2-7
size: NA
D: NA
V: TRBV6-5
CDR3: CASSGQESSYEQYF
DNA: TGTGCCAGCAGTGGCCAGGAAAGCTCCTACGAGCAGTACTTC

J: TRBJ1-1
size: large
D: NA
V: TRBV19
CDR3: CASSLMNTEAFF
DNA: TGTGCCAGTAGTCTAATGAACACTGAAGCTTTCTTT

J: TRBJ2-7
size: NA
D: TRBD1
V: TRBV30
CDR3: CAWTGQVRGEQYF
DNA: TGTGCCTGGACCGGACAGGTCCGGGGCGAGCAGTACTTC

J: TRBJ2-3
size: NA
D: NA
V: TRBV9
CDR3: CASANQGMGDTQYF
DNA: TGTGCCAGCGCTAACCAGGGGATGGGAGATACGCAGTATTTT

J: TRBJ2-6
size: few
D: NA
V: TRBV7-2
CDR3: CASSLRAASGANVLTF
DNA: TGTGCCAGCAGCTTACGAGCTGCCTCTGGGGCCAACGTCCTGACTTTC

J: TRBJ2-1
size: NA
D: TRBD2
V: TRBV4-1
CDR3: CASSQRAGGLREQFF
DNA: TGCGCCAGCAGCCAAAGAGCGGGGGGGCTTCGTGAGCAGTTCTTC

J: TRBJ2-5
size: few
D: TRBD2
V: TRBV30
CDR3: CAWSVVVPGGTQYF
DNA: TGTGCCTGGAGTGTAGTTGTCCCGGGGGGGACCCAGTACTTC

J: TRBJ1-1
size: NA
D: NA
V: TRBV6-4
CDR3: CASSSDPWGQVSTEAFF
DNA: TGTGCCAGCAGCAGCGACCCTTGGGGGCAGGTAAGTACTGAAGCTTTCTTT

J: TRBJ2-3
size: once
D: TRBD2
V: TRBV10-3
CDR3: CAISESGLEADTQYF
DNA: TGTGCCATCAGTGAGTCCGGACTAGAGGCAGATACGCAGTATTTT

J: TRBJ2-3
size: once
D: NA
V: TRBV19
CDR3: CASSISELPDTQYF
DNA: TGTGCCAGTAGTATTTCAGAACTTCCAGATACGCAGTATTTT

J: TRBJ2-7
size: NA
D: TRBD2
V: TRBV6-1
CDR3: CASRNLAGGLYEQYF
DNA: TGTGCCAGCAGGAATCTAGCGGGGGGGCTCTACGAGCAGTACTTC

J: TRBJ2-3
size: once
D: NA
V: TRBV11-2
CDR3: CASSWDTNTDTQYF
DNA: TGTGCCAGCAGCTGGGACACTAACACAGATACGCAGTATTTT

J: TRBJ2-7
size: NA
D: NA
V: TRBV5-4
CDR3: CASSSAGSYEQYF
DNA: TGTGCCAGCAGCTCAGCGGGCTCCTACGAGCAGTACTTC

J: TRBJ1-5
size: few
D: NA
V: TRBV6-5
CDR3: CASSYVRGEQPQHF
DNA: TGTGCCAGCAGTTATGTGAGGGGTGAGCAGCCCCAGCATTTT

J: TRBJ2-5
size: NA
D: NA
V: TRBV7-9
CDR3: CASSLDPGIETQYF
DNA: TGTGCCAGCAGCTTAGACCCAGGGATAGAGACCCAGTACTTC

J: TRBJ1-2
size: NA
D: NA
V: TRBV9
CDR3: CASSPQGLDYGYTF
DNA: TGTGCCAGCAGCCCCCAGGGGCTGGACTATGGCTACACCTTC

J: TRBJ1-1
size: NA
D: NA
V: TRBV4-3
CDR3: CASSQEGGGTEAFF
DNA: TGCGCCAGCAGCCAAGAGGGGGGCGGCACTGAAGCTTTCTTT

J: TRBJ2-7
size: NA
D: NA
V: TRBV6-6
CDR3: CASSYSEKGMGYEQYF
DNA: TGTGCCAGCAGTTACTCTGAAAAGGGGATGGGGTACGAGCAGTACTTC

J: TRBJ2-3
size: NA
D: NA
V: TRBV29-1
CDR3: CSVEVGGTDTQYF
DNA: TGCAGCGTTGAGGTGGGGGGCACAGATACGCAGTATTTT

J: TRBJ1-1
size: few
D: NA
V: TRBV7-9
CDR3: CATSPTLGTEAFF
DNA: TGTGCCACTAGCCCTACCCTGGGCACTGAAGCTTTCTTT

J: TRBJ2-3
size: NA
D: TRBD2
V: TRBV6-6
CDR3: CASFIGGAMGDTQYF
DNA: TGTGCCAGCTTTATCGGGGGGGCCATGGGAGATACGCAGTATTTT

J: TRBJ2-7
size: NA
D: TRBD1
V: TRBV5-1
CDR3: CASSLSAWPRQGTYEQYF
DNA: TGCGCCAGCAGCTTGTCAGCCTGGCCGCGACAGGGGACCTACGAGCAGTACTTC

J: TRBJ1-6
size: NA
D: NA
V: TRBV14
CDR3: CASSQAYSPLHF
DNA: TGTGCCAGCAGCCAAGCCTATTCACCCCTCCACTTT

J: TRBJ1-1
size: few
D: TRBD1
V: TRBV4-2
CDR3: CASSQAGQMNTEAFF
DNA: TGTGCCAGCAGCCAAGCGGGACAGATGAACACTGAAGCTTTCTTT

J: TRBJ1-3
size: NA
D: NA
V: TRBV2
CDR3: CASSRPSSGNTIYF
DNA: TGTGCCAGCAGTAGACCGAGCTCTGGAAACACCATATATTTT

J: TRBJ2-7
size: NA
D: NA
V: TRBV9
CDR3: CASSPRTVPNEQYF
DNA: TGTGCCAGCAGCCCCCGGACAGTCCCCAACGAGCAGTACTTC